The 12 T cell receptor beta chains presented below share a single source sample, sequenced in a study of identical twins. TCRdb recomputed calls from the 5' RACE reads with MiXCR, one row per CDR3 protein. The data contain approximately 590,000 distinct CDR3 sequences, roughly 9.5% of them singletons. This sample was also put to use in a study of yellow fever vaccine responses in identical twins.

Sequenced sample: PBMCs. Every receptor here comes from a woman between 18 and 29 years old in good health.

The sample holds a few counts of this clonotype. This chain connects TRBV3-1 to TRBJ2-7, with 11 nucleotides matching TRBD2. Germline trimming cut 5 bases from V and 4 bases from J; bases unmatched to any gene: 10. This CDR3 is 16 amino acids long. Germline V gene data show CDR1 as LGHDT and CDR2 as YNNKEL (reference sequence). As DNA, the CDR3 is TGTGCCAGCAGCTTCGGACTAGCGGGCCTGGGATACGAGCAGTACTTC. Its translation: CASSFGLAGLGYEQYF.

The chain employs TRBV2 and TRBJ2-5; D ambiguous. Per the germline V gene, CDR1 is SNHLY and CDR2 is FYNNEI. Trimming stripped 4 bases from V and 1 base from J, with 10 bases between. This CDR3 region has 14 residues. CDR3 DNA: TGTGCCAGCAGTGGCCGGGTAGGCCAAGAGACCCAGTACTTC. Translation gives CASSGRVGQETQYF.

CDR3 DNA: TGTGCCAGCAGCTTAGGCAGTACCGCCGGGGAGCTGTTTTTT. Its protein product is CASSLGSTAGELFF. V usage is TRBV7-2 and J usage is TRBJ2-2; D is undetermined. This CDR3 has 14 amino acids. Germline V gene lookup returns CDR1 SGHTA and CDR2 FQGNSA. V dropped 1 base and J dropped 6 bases, with 9 bases sitting between them.

This clonotype has only a few counts. The chain is built from TRBV20-1 and TRBJ2-1; 7 bases map to TRBD1. The CDR3 runs to 14 residues. Germline CDR1 reads DFQATT; CDR2 reads SNEGSKA (reference sequence). J was trimmed by 3 bases and V by 0 bases; bases with no gene match: 2. The CDR3, as DNA: TGCAGTGCTAGAGATCCAGGGGGCTACAATGAGCAGTTCTTC. Its translation: CSARDPGGYNEQFF.

This clonotype appeared many times. This rearrangement joins TRBV10-3 to TRBJ2-7; the D gene could be TRBD1 or TRBD2 (6 bases each). Germline CDR1 is ENHRY and CDR2 is SYGVKD. V lost 5 bases and J 5 bases, leaving 25 bases between the germline ends. The CDR3 totals 17 residues. The CDR3 sequence is CAISQRVGEGGPDEQYF. CDR3 DNA sequence: TGTGCCATCAGTCAAAGGGTCGGGGAAGGGGGGCCGGACGAGCAGTACTTC.

This clonotype has just a few counts. V and J are TRBV20-1 and TRBJ1-3, with 7 bases lining up with TRBD1. The V gene's germline CDR1 is DFQATT and CDR2 SNEGSKA (reference sequence). Losses at the gene ends were 4 bases for V and 4 bases for J; bases not matched to a gene: 4. The CDR3 covers 13 residues. The CDR3 nucleotides are TGCAGTGCTAATACAGGGGTAGGAAACACCATATATTTT. Translating gives CSANTGVGNTIYF.

V usage is TRBV11-1 and J usage is TRBJ2-6, with no clear D. The CDR3 covers 17 residues. Germline V gives CDR1 SGHAT, CDR2 FQDESV (reference sequence). The germline V and J ends were trimmed by 3 bases and 0 bases, with 12 bases remaining between them. Here the CDR3 DNA reads TGTGCCAGCAGCTTCAGACTCCTTTACTCTGGGGCCAACGTCCTGACTTTC. Its translation: CASSFRLLYSGANVLTF.

This clonotype was observed at least ten times. The chain joins TRBV12-3 or TRBV12-4 to TRBJ2-1, with TRBD2 identical over 11 bases. Germline trimming cut 6 bases from V and 0 bases from J; bases unmatched to any gene: 16. This CDR3 is 20 amino acids long. DNA for the CDR3: TGTGCCAGCAGCTCCACTCCGGGACTAGCGGTGAGGAGCTCCTACAATGAGCAGTTCTTC. Encoded protein: CASSSTPGLAVRSSYNEQFF.

V and J are TRBV11-1 and TRBJ2-3; D remains unclear. Trimming left V 2 bases short and J 2 bases short, with 20 bases between. CDR3 length equals 18 residues. In germline, CDR1 is SGHAT, CDR2 FQDESV (reference sequence). CDR3 loop: CASSLFSVGPPPTDTQYF. CDR3 in DNA: TGTGCCAGCAGCTTATTTTCGGTGGGTCCACCTCCCACAGATACGCAGTATTTT.

Only a few counts were recorded for this clonotype. J is TRBJ2-3 and V is TRBV25-1; D perhaps matches TRBD2 (5 bases). The CDR3 extends over 20 amino acids. Germline V gene lookup returns CDR1 MGHDK and CDR2 SYGVNS. Trimming took 1 base from V and 2 from J, leaving 25 bases between them. The CDR3 nucleotides are TGTGCCAGCAGTGAATCTCCCCGGACGACTGCGGGCCGATACACAGATACGCAGTATTTT. Amino acids: CASSESPRTTAGRYTDTQYF.

The chain uses TRBV5-1 and TRBJ2-7, with D unclear. The germline V and J ends were trimmed by 4 bases and 3 bases, with 17 bases remaining between them. The CDR3 extends over 15 amino acids. Germline-derived CDR1 and CDR2 are SGHRS and YFSETQ. As DNA, the CDR3 is TGCGCCAGCAGCCCATGGGTGACAAGCTTCTACGAGCAGTACTTC. Translated: CASSPWVTSFYEQYF.

The chain combines TRBV7-9 with TRBJ2-2, with D perhaps TRBD1 or TRBD2 (5 bases each). Per germline, CDR1 SEHNR and CDR2 FQNEAQ (reference sequence). Trimming removed 3 bases at V and 2 bases at J, with 10 bases between. The length of the CDR3 is 15 residues. CDR3 coding DNA: TGTGCCAGCAGCTTCATCAGGGACAACACCGGGGAGCTGTTTTTT. Translating it yields CASSFIRDNTGELFF.